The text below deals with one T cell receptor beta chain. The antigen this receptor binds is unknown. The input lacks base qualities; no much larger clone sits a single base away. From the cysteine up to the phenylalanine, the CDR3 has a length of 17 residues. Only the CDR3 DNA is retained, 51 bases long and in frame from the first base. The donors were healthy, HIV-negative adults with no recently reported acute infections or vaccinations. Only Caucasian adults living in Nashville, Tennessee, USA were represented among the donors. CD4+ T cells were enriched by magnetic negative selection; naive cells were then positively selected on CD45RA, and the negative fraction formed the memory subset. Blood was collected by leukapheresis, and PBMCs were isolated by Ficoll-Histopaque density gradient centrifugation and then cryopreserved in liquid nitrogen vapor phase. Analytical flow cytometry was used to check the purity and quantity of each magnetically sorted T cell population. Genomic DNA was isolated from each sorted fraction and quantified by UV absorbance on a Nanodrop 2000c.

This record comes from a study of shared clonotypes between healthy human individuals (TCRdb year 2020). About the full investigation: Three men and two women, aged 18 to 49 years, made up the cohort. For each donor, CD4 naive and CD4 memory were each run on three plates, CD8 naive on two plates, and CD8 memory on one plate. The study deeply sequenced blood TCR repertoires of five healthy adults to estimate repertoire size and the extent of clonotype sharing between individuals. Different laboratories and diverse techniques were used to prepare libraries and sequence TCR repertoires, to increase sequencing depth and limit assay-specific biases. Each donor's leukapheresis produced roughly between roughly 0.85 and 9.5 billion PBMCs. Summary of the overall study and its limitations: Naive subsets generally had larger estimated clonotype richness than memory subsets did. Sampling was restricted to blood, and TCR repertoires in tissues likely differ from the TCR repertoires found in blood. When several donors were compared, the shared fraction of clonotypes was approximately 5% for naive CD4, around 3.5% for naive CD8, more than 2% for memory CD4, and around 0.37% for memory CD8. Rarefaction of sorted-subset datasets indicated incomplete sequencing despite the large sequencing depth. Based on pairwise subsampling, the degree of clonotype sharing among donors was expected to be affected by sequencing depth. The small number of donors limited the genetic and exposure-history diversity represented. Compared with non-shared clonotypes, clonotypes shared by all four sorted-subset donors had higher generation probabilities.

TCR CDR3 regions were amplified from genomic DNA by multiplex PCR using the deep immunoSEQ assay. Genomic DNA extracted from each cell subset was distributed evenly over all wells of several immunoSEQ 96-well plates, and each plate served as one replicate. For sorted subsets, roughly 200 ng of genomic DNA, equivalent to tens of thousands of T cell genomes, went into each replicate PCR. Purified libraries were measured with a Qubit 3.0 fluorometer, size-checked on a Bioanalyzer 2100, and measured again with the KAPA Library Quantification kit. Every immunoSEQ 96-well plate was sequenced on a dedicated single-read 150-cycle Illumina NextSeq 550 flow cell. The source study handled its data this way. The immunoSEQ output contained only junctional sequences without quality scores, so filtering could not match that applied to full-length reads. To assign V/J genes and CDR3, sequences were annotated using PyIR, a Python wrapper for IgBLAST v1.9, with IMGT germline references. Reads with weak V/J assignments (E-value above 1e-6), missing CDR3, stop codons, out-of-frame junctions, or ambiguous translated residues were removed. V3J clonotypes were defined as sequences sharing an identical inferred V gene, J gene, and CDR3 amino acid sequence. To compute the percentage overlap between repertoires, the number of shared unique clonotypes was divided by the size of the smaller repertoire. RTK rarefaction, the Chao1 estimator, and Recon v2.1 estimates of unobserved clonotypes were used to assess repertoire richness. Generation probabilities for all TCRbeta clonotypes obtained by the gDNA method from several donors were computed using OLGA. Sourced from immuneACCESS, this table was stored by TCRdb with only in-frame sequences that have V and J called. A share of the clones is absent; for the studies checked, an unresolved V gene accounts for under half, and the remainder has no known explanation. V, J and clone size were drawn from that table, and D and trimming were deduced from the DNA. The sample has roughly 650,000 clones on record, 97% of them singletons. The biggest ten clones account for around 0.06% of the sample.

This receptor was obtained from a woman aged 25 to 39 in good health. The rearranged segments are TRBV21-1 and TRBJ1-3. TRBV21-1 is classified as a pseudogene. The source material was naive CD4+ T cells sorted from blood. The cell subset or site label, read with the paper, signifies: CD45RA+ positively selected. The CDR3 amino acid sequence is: CASSRRNRGNSGNTIYF. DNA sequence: TGTGCCAGCAGCCGACGGAACAGAGGGAACTCTGGAAACACCATATATTTT.